These T cell receptor beta chains were read from a single sample in a study of T cells in Graves' hyperthyroidism and ophthalmopathy. TCRdb itself ran the multiplex PCR reads through MiXCR, one entry per CDR3 protein. There are about 620,000 distinct CDR3 sequences in the sample; around 15% occur only once, and 3.8% lies in the top ten. Sample: blood. These receptors were collected from a woman aged 30 to 39 with Graves' hyperthyroidism. CDR3s include the opening cysteine and the closing phenylalanine or tryptophan. Each record gives: J gene, clone size, D gene, V gene, CDR3 DNA, CDR3 protein. D genes are given only for firm matches. Clone size is given for some rows only: seen once, a few or many times, or a class if the clone is expanded.

J: TRBJ2-2; size: many; D: -; V: TRBV2; DNA: TGTGCCAGCCGCCAGGGTCGTGACACCGGGGAGCTGTTTTTT; CDR3: CASRQGRDTGELFF
J: TRBJ2-5; size: many; D: TRBD1; V: TRBV28; DNA: TGTGCCAGCAGTTATCCGGGACAGGGGAAGGAGACCCAGTACTTC; CDR3: CASSYPGQGKETQYF
J: TRBJ1-2; size: -; D: TRBD1; V: TRBV27; DNA: TGTGCCAGCAGTTTGTTACGCGGACAGGGGGCGGATGGCTACACCTTC; CDR3: CASSLLRGQGADGYTF
J: TRBJ2-3; size: -; D: -; V: TRBV4-2; DNA: TGTGCCAGCAGCCAAGATCAATGGACAGATACGCAGTATTTT; CDR3: CASSQDQWTDTQYF
J: TRBJ2-6; size: few; D: -; V: TRBV4-3; DNA: TGCGCCAGCAGCCAAGATCGGCGTAACTCTGGGGCCAACGTCCTGACTTTC; CDR3: CASSQDRRNSGANVLTF
J: TRBJ2-7; size: -; D: TRBD1; V: TRBV14; DNA: TGTGCCAGCAGCCAACGACCGGGACAGGGGCTCTACGAGCAGTACTTC; CDR3: CASSQRPGQGLYEQYF
J: TRBJ1-1; size: many; D: -; V: TRBV19; DNA: TGTGCCAGTAGTACTGGGACAAGAAACACTGAAGCTTTCTTT; CDR3: CASSTGTRNTEAFF
J: TRBJ2-1; size: many; D: TRBD2; V: TRBV7-2; DNA: TGTGCCAGCAGCTTAGAACTAGCGGGAGAACGGCAGTTCTTC; CDR3: CASSLELAGERQFF
J: TRBJ2-4; size: few; D: TRBD2; V: TRBV19; DNA: TGTGCCAGTACCCCGGGGGGGACTAGCGGGAGAGCGTGGAAAAACATTCAGTACTTC; CDR3: CASTPGGTSGRAWKNIQYF
J: TRBJ1-3; size: few; D: -; V: TRBV7-9; DNA: TGTGCCAGCACCAGGACATTCAGAGGAAACACCATATATTTT; CDR3: CASTRTFRGNTIYF
J: TRBJ2-7; size: few; D: TRBD1; V: TRBV18; DNA: TGTGCCAGCTCACGAACCACCGGGACAGGGGTCCACGAGCAGTACTTC; CDR3: CASSRTTGTGVHEQYF
J: TRBJ1-3; size: few; D: -; V: TRBV12-3/TRBV12-4; DNA: TGTGCCAGCAGTTCAGGGATTGCGAGAAACACCATATATTTT; CDR3: CASSSGIARNTIYF
J: TRBJ1-1; size: many; D: TRBD1; V: TRBV28; DNA: TGTGCCAGCAGCCGGCCGGGACAGGGTGGAAACACTGAAGCTTCCTTT; CDR3: CASSRPGQGGNTEASF
J: TRBJ2-2; size: -; D: -; V: TRBV20-1; DNA: TGCAGTGCCCTCCATATTAACACCGGGGAGCTGTTTTTT; CDR3: CSALHINTGELFF
J: TRBJ1-2; size: once; D: TRBD1; V: TRBV13; DNA: TGTGCCAGCAGCTTGGGGACAGTGCCAAAGATCTATGGCTACACCTTC; CDR3: CASSLGTVPKIYGYTF
J: TRBJ2-7; size: -; D: -; V: TRBV3-1; DNA: TGTGCCAGCAGCCGAGGGGACAATAACTACGAGCAGTACTTC; CDR3: CASSRGDNNYEQYF
J: TRBJ2-3; size: -; D: -; V: TRBV19; DNA: TGTGCCAGAAGCTCGGGGTATCACACAGATACGCAGTATTTT; CDR3: CARSSGYHTDTQYF
J: TRBJ2-2; size: -; D: -; V: TRBV6-1; DNA: TGTGCCAGCACCCCCAGGGGCAGAACGAACACCGGGGAGCTGTTTTTT; CDR3: CASTPRGRTNTGELFF
J: TRBJ2-5; size: many; D: -; V: TRBV27; DNA: TGTGCCAGCGGTCCTTTACAAGAGACCCAGTACTTC; CDR3: CASGPLQETQYF
J: TRBJ1-2; size: -; D: -; V: TRBV20-1; DNA: TGCAGTGCAAATGAGGGAACTGCTAACTATGGCTACACCTTC; CDR3: CSANEGTANYGYTF
J: TRBJ2-1; size: many; D: TRBD2; V: TRBV6-2/TRBV6-3; DNA: TGTGCCAGCAGTTACCGTGGACTAGACAATGAGCAGTTCTTC; CDR3: CASSYRGLDNEQFF
J: TRBJ2-3; size: few; D: -; V: TRBV6-2/TRBV6-3; DNA: TGTGCCAGCAGTTACCTCCTCGTGAGCAGAGATACGCAGTATTTT; CDR3: CASSYLLVSRDTQYF
J: TRBJ2-7; size: many; D: -; V: TRBV28; DNA: TGTGCCAGCAGCCCCCCGTACGGGGGCGGTCACTACGAGCAGTACTTC; CDR3: CASSPPYGGGHYEQYF
J: TRBJ2-6; size: -; D: -; V: TRBV6-1; DNA: TGTGCCAGCAGTGTTGGGACACGGCCTGGGGCCAACGTCCTGACTTTC; CDR3: CASSVGTRPGANVLTF
J: TRBJ1-4; size: few; D: -; V: TRBV29-1; DNA: TGCAGCGTTCCCGGGACCCTGGAGGGTGAAAAACTGTTTTTT; CDR3: CSVPGTLEGEKLFF
J: TRBJ1-1; size: few; D: -; V: TRBV5-1; DNA: TGCGCCAGCAGCTTGGCTGCGGACATGAACACTGAAGCTTTCTTT; CDR3: CASSLAADMNTEAFF
J: TRBJ2-7; size: many; D: -; V: TRBV28; DNA: TGTGCCAGCAGTCTCCAAATCCGGGAGCAGTACTTC; CDR3: CASSLQIREQYF
J: TRBJ1-4; size: few; D: -; V: TRBV20-1; DNA: TGCAGTGCTTCCAGGCCAGATGCAACTAATGAAAAACTGTTTTTT; CDR3: CSASRPDATNEKLFF
J: TRBJ2-2; size: -; D: TRBD2; V: TRBV5-1; DNA: TGCGCCAGCAGCTCGACTAGCGGGATTTCTACCGGGGAGCTGTTTTTT; CDR3: CASSSTSGISTGELFF